Presented here are 17 T cell receptor beta chains from one specimen sequenced in a study of T cells in Graves' hyperthyroidism and ophthalmopathy (dated by TCRdb to between 2018 and 2021). Receptor libraries were prepared by multiplex PCR. TCRdb records Illumina HiSeq 2000 as the sequencer. The TCR beta CDR3 regions were amplified from RNA transcripts. A first-round RT-PCR of the TCR CDR3 used the HTBI primer set with the Qiagen OneStep RT-PCR kit. TCRdb handled the public reads itself, with Q25 trimming in fastp and clone calling in MiXCR, and kept productive beta chains. For every CDR3 protein sequence, its rows merge into one entry that carries the most common genes and DNA. The sample yields nearly 600,000 distinct CDR3 sequences; approximately 15% were counted once. Around 5.4% of the sample rests with the top ten. The sequencing input was blood. The receptors were sampled from a woman in her 30s with Graves' hyperthyroidism that later progressed to Graves' ophthalmopathy.

This clonotype was seen ten or more times. V gene TRBV12-3 or TRBV12-4 combines with J gene TRBJ2-1; 8 bases match TRBD1. V lost 3 bases and J lost 2; bases outside the gene matches: 0. This CDR3 has 14 amino acids. The CDR3 DNA sequence: TGTGCCAGCAGTTTGACAGGGGCCTACAATGAGCAGTTCTTC. This encodes CASSLTGAYNEQFF.

This clonotype was seen many times. This chain joins TRBV2 and TRBJ2-5, with 12 bases fitting TRBD2. V shed 6 bases, J shed 1 base, and the junction held 9 bases outside the gene matches. Germline lookup yields CDR1 SNHLY and CDR2 FYNNEI. The CDR3 contains 17 residues. In DNA form, the CDR3 reads TGTGCCAGCAGGTCAGGACTAGCGGGACCTTTCCAAGAGACCCAGTACTTC. Its protein is CASRSGLAGPFQETQYF.

The V gene is TRBV19, the J gene TRBJ1-5; D is unresolved. The CDR3 consists of 15 residues. V was shortened by 1 base and J by 5 bases, with 12 bases between the two germline ends. Germline values: CDR1 LNHDA, CDR2 SQIVND (reference sequence). The CDR3 reads CASSIGPAPDQPQHF. CDR3 sequence (DNA): TGTGCCAGTAGTATAGGGCCAGCTCCAGATCAGCCCCAGCATTTT.

Concerning this clonotype itself: Just one base apart from a much larger clone, this may be a read error. V is TRBV11-2 and J is TRBJ2-3; TRBD2 is a possible D gene (7 bases). The germline V gene encodes CDR1 SGHAT and CDR2 FQNNGV. With 3 bases removed from V and 2 bases from J, the gap between germline ends came to 21 bases. The CDR3 is 18 amino acids. The CDR3 loop reads CASSLGGGGGMHTDTQYF. As DNA, the CDR3 is TGTGCCAGCAGCTTGGGGGGGGGAGGGGGAATGCACACAGATACGCAGTATTTT.

This clonotype was detected a few times. J is TRBJ2-7 and V is TRBV5-1; 7 bases align to TRBD2. The CDR3 loop spans 15 amino acids. The germline V gene has CDR1 SGHRS and CDR2 YFSETQ. The J segment lost 6 bases and the V segment lost 4 bases, leaving 13 bases of the junction unmatched. The CDR3 DNA follows: TGCGCCAGCAGCCTCACCTTCACCTCGGGGGGCGAGCAGTACTTC. Protein product: CASSLTFTSGGEQYF.

This clonotype turned up a few times. This may stem from a read error, because a much larger clone lies one nucleotide away. Written as DNA, the CDR3 is TGTGCCTGCAGTCACCGGGACAGGGGGTACGAGCAGTACTTC. Protein product: CACSHRDRGYEQYF. The genes are TRBV12-3 or TRBV12-4 and TRBJ2-7; 11 nucleotides line up with TRBD1. The CDR3 runs to 14 residues.

This clonotype was found a few times. The chain carries TRBV7-2 and TRBJ1-2; D gene uncertain. The CDR3 has 13 residues. Trimming took off 0 bases at V and 4 bases at J, with 6 bases between the two ends. Germline V lookup: CDR1 SGHTA, CDR2 FQGNSA. The CDR3 sequence is CASSLARSYGYTF. CDR3 in DNA: TGTGCCAGCAGCTTAGCGCGGAGCTATGGCTACACCTTC.

The V and J genes are TRBV10-3 and TRBJ1-6, with unresolved D. The germline V gene has CDR1 ENHRY and CDR2 SYGVKD. The CDR3 spans 14 residues. Trimming left V 4 bases short and J 5 bases short, with 9 bases between. The CDR3 region is CAISAGQDNSPLHF. The CDR3 DNA follows: TGTGCCATCAGTGCGGGTCAAGATAATTCACCCCTCCACTTT.

The chain couples TRBV12-3 or TRBV12-4 to TRBJ2-1, with TRBD2 matching 7 bases. The CDR3 totals 12 residues. V was clipped by 1 base and J by 14 bases; unmatched bases: 5. The CDR3 nucleotides read TGTGCCAGCAGTTTAGGTTGGGACTATAAGTTCTTC. This translates into CASSLGWDYKFF.

This clonotype was observed a handful of times. This chain links TRBV4-1 with TRBJ1-1; tentatively, D is TRBD1 (5 bases). The germline V and J ends were trimmed by 3 bases and 10 bases, with 18 bases remaining between them. This CDR3 comprises 14 residues. Germline assignment: CDR1 MGHRA and CDR2 YSYEKL. CDR3 bases: TGCGCCAGCAGCCAGCCGCCCCGGGGCATCGCAGCTTTCTTT. Translated, it gives CASSQPPRGIAAFF.

In its sample, this clonotype was seen many times. J is TRBJ2-1 and V is TRBV20-1; D not resolved. The germline gives CDR1 DFQATT, CDR2 SNEGSKA (reference sequence). V lost 0 bases to trimming and J lost 10 bases, with 13 bases between them. This CDR3 comprises 13 residues. The CDR3 DNA reads as TGCAGTGCTAGAGACGAGGTCTTCCTGGAGCAGTTCTTC. The encoded protein is CSARDEVFLEQFF.

This clonotype showed up many times. The chain uses TRBV28 and TRBJ2-2; the D is unclear. The CDR3 has 12 residues. V dropped 7 bases and J dropped 2 bases, with 5 bases sitting between them. Germline V gene sequence: CDR1 MDHEN, CDR2 SYDVKM. For the CDR3, the DNA is TGTGCCAGCATCCATAACACCGGGGAGCTGTTTTTT. As protein: CASIHNTGELFF.

Many counts were recorded for this clonotype. The chain uses TRBV5-1 and TRBJ2-7, with a tentative D call TRBD1 (6 bases). Germline lookup yields CDR1 SGHRS and CDR2 YFSETQ. The length of the CDR3 is 16 residues. The ends were cut back, 5 bases at V and 0 bases at J, with 18 bases in the middle. The CDR3 loop reads CASRAKSGALSYEQYF. DNA for the CDR3: TGCGCCAGCAGAGCAAAGTCAGGGGCCCTCTCCTACGAGCAGTACTTC.

This clonotype came up many times. CDR3 nucleotides: TGTGCCATCAGTGACCTGACTAGCGGAGAGGGCAATGAGCAGTTCTTC. Encoded protein: CAISDLTSGEGNEQFF. The chain joins TRBV10-3 to TRBJ2-1, with 9 bases fitting TRBD2. V lost 3 bases to trimming and J lost 6 bases; unmatched junction nucleotides: 9. The length of the CDR3 is 16 residues. Germline lookup yields CDR1 ENHRY and CDR2 SYGVKD.

This clonotype was detected only a few times. The genes are TRBV24-1 and TRBJ2-1, with TRBD2 matching over 7 bases. The V segment lost 4 bases and the J segment 9 bases; nucleotides outside the gene matches: 14. The CDR3 is made up of 16 amino acids. Germline values: CDR1 KGHDR, CDR2 SFDVKD. The CDR3 loop reads CATSDPGGGLGFEQFF. The CDR3 DNA follows: TGTGCCACCAGTGACCCCGGGGGAGGGCTGGGTTTTGAGCAGTTCTTC.

This rearrangement joins TRBV19 to TRBJ2-1; D gene unclear. Germline V gene data show CDR1 as LNHDA and CDR2 as SQIVND (reference sequence). This CDR3 is built from 12 residues. The V and J ends lost 1 base and 6 bases respectively, with 4 bases between them. The CDR3 is CASSIAGNEQFF. The CDR3 coding sequence is TGTGCCAGTAGTATAGCTGGCAATGAGCAGTTCTTC.

The chain has TRBV20-1 and TRBJ2-7; D may be TRBD1 (5 bases). Germline loops: CDR1 DFQATT, CDR2 SNEGSKA (reference sequence). V was clipped by 3 bases and J by 5 bases, with 11 bases between them. This CDR3 comprises 12 residues. The CDR3 DNA is TGCAGTGCTAGGGGGCGTAAGAACGAGCAGTACTTC. As protein: CSARGRKNEQYF.